The following is a TCR beta chain sequence with its context. What it binds is not known. The data were obtained in a study of T cell repertoires in cytomegalovirus infection. Study-level background: From public TCR beta signatures came an indication of both CMV infection and matching HLA type. Study-level findings and limits: Clonotype analysis showed dominance of the ex vivo response by HLA-C-restricted CMV-specific TCR beta clonotypes. Based on cumulative public TCR beta family frequency, carriers of CMV plus the relevant HLA were identified.

TCRdb re-analysed the reads in MiXCR, keeping a single row per CDR3 protein. The table has 300,000 to 400,000 distinct CDR3 sequences, around a quarter seen once. The germline V gene encodes CDR1 LGHNA and CDR2 YSLEER. V was clipped by 0 bases and J by 0 bases, with 12 bases between them. The CDR3 is 17 residues long. The sample consisted of cultured PBMCs, taken from culture after CMV antigen stimulation. V is TRBV4-3 and J is TRBJ2-4; D unclear. The receptor's source is a human donor in good health (CMV status not recorded). Some clones in this sample may be carry-over from other donors' samples. CDR3 DNA sequence: TGCGCCAGCAGCCAAGATGACGCCAGTATAGCCAAAAACATTCAGTACTTC. Translated: CASSQDDASIAKNIQYF.